This T cell receptor beta chain came from a study of OX40 agonist ivuxolimab in advanced cancers. About the study as a whole: Ivuxolimab, which targeted the costimulatory receptor OX40 (CD134), was an agonistic, fully human IgG2 monoclonal antibody. Of the 50 to 55 patients in dose escalation, approximately 20 had hepatocellular carcinoma, some 15 had melanoma, 9 had renal cell carcinoma and 9 had head and neck cancer. Peripheral TCRbeta sequencing aimed to test whether ivuxolimab altered TCR sequence diversity and caused clonal T-cell expansion. Prior anti-PD-1, anti-PD-L1 or anti-CTLA-4 therapy was permitted, and checkpoint inhibitors had been received by approximately 39% of dose-escalation patients. Intravenous ivuxolimab was administered to patients every 2 weeks at six dose levels: 0.01, 0.1, 0.3, 1.5, 3 and 10 mg/kg. The dose-escalation cohort was roughly 87% male with a mean age of approximately 60 years, ranging from 23 to 79. Partial responses occurred in three dose-escalation patients: two with cutaneous melanoma and one with hepatocellular carcinoma. The paper describes the monotherapy dose-escalation part (N of about 57 patients) of the phase I trial of ivuxolimab.

The trial excluded patients who had a history of autoimmune disease or who were on systemic immunosuppression. Peripheral blood for TCR sequencing was collected from all dose cohorts at baseline, on cycle 4 day 1, and on cycle 7 day 1. Samples were obtained from an open-label, multicenter, first-in-human phase I dose-escalation trial of ivuxolimab. Adults with locally advanced or metastatic melanoma, renal cell, hepatocellular, or head and neck squamous cell carcinoma were enrolled in the trial. CD4+ and CD8+ T cells were sorted separately from peripheral blood before TCR sequencing. As concerns this clone: Its antigen has not been determined. The sample holds no much larger clone one base away, and base qualities are not on file.

The CDR3 runs 14 amino acids, cysteine and phenylalanine included. Left in the record is the CDR3 DNA by itself, 42 bases read in frame from the first base. CDR1 and CDR2, looked up from the germline V gene, are SGHRS and YFSETQ. Cut back by 4 bases and 7 bases, the V and J ends lie 14 bases apart. Broad study findings and their caveats: At doses of 0.1 to 3.0 mg/kg, clonal expansion of both CD4+ and CD8+ blood T cells was observed from baseline to week 6. Low levels of normalized T-cell clonal expansion were also seen in some patients who did not respond. After ivuxolimab, more expanded clones were found on average in CD8+ T cells than in CD4+ T cells. Antigen specificity was not determined for the clonally expanded peripheral T cells. Partial responders in the 0.1-3.0 mg/kg groups had among the lowest normalized peripheral clonal expansion, especially among CD8+ T cells.

Genomic DNA was isolated from the sorted cells so that the TCRbeta CDR3 region could be sequenced. The immunoSEQ Assay was used for sequencing of TCRbeta CDR3 regions. TCRdb's version of the immuneACCESS table is confined to in-frame rearrangements and falls short of the full clone set. An unresolved V gene accounts for under half of the shortfall where checked; the remainder is of unknown origin. The sample table lists tens of thousands of clones, just under 75% of them with a count of one. The top ten clonotypes cover roughly 18% of the sample. The TCR was taken from an adult with an advanced solid tumor such as melanoma, head and neck, liver or kidney cancer. Source: CD4+ or CD8+ T cells sorted from blood, taken in a trial of the OX40 agonist ivuxolimab. The chain employs TRBV5-1 and TRBJ1-4; there is no confident call for the D gene. The sequence in DNA is TGCGCCAGCAGCCCCGGTGGGATAGGTGAAAAACTGTTTTTT. Its protein is CASSPGGIGEKLFF. Reference TRBV5-1 and TRBJ1-4 genes cover what lies past the CDR3, so the full variable domain is KAGVTQTPRYLIKTRGQQVTLSCSPISGHRSVSWYQQTPGQGLQFLFEYFSETQRNKGNFPGRFSGRQFSNSRSEMNVSTLELGDSALYLCASSPGGIGEKLFFGSGTQLSVL.